This TCR beta chain came from a study of fetal regulatory T cell absence and autoimmunity. On the study more broadly: IPEX patients had exocrine pancreas autoimmunity without clinical diabetes.

Measured with immunoSEQ multiplex PCR; TCRdb has only the in-frame clones, and not every one. The table has approximately 46,000 clones, around 83% seen once; the top ten hold 0.35% to 0.45%. V gave up 1 base and J gave up 2 bases, with 10 bases separating them. In germline, CDR1 is SGHRS, CDR2 YFSETQ. The CDR3 is 15 residues long. This chain links TRBV5-1 with TRBJ2-4; no clear D. The sample was cord blood. The TCR originated in a newborn boy with IPEX syndrome. The DNA for the CDR3 is TGCGCCAGCAGCTTGCCAAGACGGACCAAAAACATTCAGTACTTC. Its protein product is CASSLPRRTKNIQYF. The whole variable domain, filled in from reference TRBV5-1 and TRBJ2-4, reads KAGVTQTPRYLIKTRGQQVTLSCSPISGHRSVSWYQQTPGQGLQFLFEYFSETQRNKGNFPGRFSGRQFSNSRSEMNVSTLELGDSALYLCASSLPRRTKNIQYFGAGTRLSVL.